This TCR beta chain was retrieved from a study of cytomegalovirus exposure and HLA in healthy donors. Study at large: When 398 donors were genotyped, around 77% of them were found to fall in the Caucasian-associated ancestry cluster.

Use of 60 Vbeta and 13 Jbeta primers characterized the PCR. TCRdb's table, derived via immunoSEQ multiplex PCR, lists solely in-frame clones and lacks some. The sample carries some 74,000 clones, less than 85% recorded once. Germline CDR1 is SQVTM and CDR2 is ANQGSEA. V shed 4 bases, J shed 6 bases, and the junction held 13 bases outside the gene matches. The CDR3 extends over 16 amino acids. The chain couples TRBV29-1 to TRBJ1-2; 11 nucleotides line up with TRBD1. Material for sequencing was PBMCs. The source of this sequence is a male donor in good health and CMV-seronegative. CDR3 in amino acids: CSVGEGSGQGANGYTF. CDR3 nucleotide sequence: TGCAGCGTTGGGGAAGGCTCCGGACAGGGGGCGAATGGCTACACCTTC.